This T cell receptor (beta chain) was identified during a study of CD4+ T cells in melanoma. General observations from the study: CD8+ T cell, macrophage and B cell function reportedly correlated with neoantigen-specific CD4+ T cells. Neoantigen-specific CD4+ T cells in melanoma reportedly had diverse differentiation states.

Profiling relied on immunoSEQ multiplex PCR, and the TCRdb table lists in-frame clones only, not all of them. The table records about 10,000 clones, 55% to 80% of them present only once. This clone showed up just a few times. Antigen specificity is unknown. The CDR3 is made up of 16 amino acids. The germline V gene has CDR1 SGHVS and CDR2 FQNEAQ. The ends were cut back, 1 base at V and 0 bases at J, with 9 bases in the middle. The V and J genes are TRBV7-8 and TRBJ2-2; D might be TRBD1 or TRBD2, each matching 5 bases. The sample was cells from a culture (not recorded whether cultured in vitro). This TCR derives from a human donor with melanoma. The CDR3 DNA is TGTGCCAGCAGCTTAGACGGGGCTGCGAACACCGGGGAGCTGTTTTTT. This translates into CASSLDGAANTGELFF.